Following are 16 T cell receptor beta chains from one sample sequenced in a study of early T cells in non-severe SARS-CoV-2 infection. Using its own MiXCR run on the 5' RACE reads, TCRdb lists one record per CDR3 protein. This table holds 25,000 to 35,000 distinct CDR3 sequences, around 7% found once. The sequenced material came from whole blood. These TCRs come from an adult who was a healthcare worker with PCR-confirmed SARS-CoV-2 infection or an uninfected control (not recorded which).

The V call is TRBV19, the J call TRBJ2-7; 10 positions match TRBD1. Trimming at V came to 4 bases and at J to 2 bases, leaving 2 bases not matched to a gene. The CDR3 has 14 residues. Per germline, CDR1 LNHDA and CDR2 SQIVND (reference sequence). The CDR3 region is CASSTGTGAYEQYF. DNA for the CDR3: TGTGCCAGTAGTACCGGGACAGGGGCCTACGAGCAGTACTTC.

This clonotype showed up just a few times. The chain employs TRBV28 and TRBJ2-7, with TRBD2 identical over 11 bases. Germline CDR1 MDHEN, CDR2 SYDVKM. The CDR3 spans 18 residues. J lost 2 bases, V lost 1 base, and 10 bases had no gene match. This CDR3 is CASSLYRGLAVSPYEQYF. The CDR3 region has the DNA TGTGCCAGCAGTTTATACCGGGGACTAGCGGTGTCGCCCTACGAGCAGTACTTC.

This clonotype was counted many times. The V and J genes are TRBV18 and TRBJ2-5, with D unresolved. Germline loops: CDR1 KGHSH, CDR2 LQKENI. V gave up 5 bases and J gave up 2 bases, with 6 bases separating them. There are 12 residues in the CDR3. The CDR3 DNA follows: TGTGCCAGCTCAGATATTCAAGAGACCCAGTACTTC. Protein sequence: CASSDIQETQYF.

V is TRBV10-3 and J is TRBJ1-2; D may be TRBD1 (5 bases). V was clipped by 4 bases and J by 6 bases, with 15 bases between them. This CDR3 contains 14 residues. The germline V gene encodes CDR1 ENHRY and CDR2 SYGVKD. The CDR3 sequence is CAISVRDGEHGYTF. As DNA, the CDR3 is TGTGCCATCAGTGTGAGGGACGGCGAGCATGGCTACACCTTC.

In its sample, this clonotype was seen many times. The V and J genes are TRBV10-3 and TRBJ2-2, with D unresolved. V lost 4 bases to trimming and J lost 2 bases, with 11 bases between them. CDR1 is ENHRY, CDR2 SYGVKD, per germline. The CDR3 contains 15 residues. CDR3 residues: CAISATARNTGELFF. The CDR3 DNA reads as TGTGCCATCAGTGCCACAGCTCGCAACACCGGGGAGCTGTTTTTT.

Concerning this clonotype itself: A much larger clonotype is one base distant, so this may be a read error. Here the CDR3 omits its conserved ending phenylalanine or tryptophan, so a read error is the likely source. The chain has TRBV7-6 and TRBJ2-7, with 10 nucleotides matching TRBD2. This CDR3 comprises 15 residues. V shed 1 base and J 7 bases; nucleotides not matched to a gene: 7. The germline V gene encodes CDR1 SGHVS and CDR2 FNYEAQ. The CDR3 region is CASSLGLAGVSEQYL. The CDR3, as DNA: TGTGCCAGCAGCTTAGGCCTAGCGGGAGTTAGTGAGCAGTACCTC.

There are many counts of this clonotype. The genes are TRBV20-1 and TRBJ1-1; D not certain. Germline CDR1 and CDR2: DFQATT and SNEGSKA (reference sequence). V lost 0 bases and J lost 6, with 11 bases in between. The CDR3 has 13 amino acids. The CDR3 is CSARDRLSSEAFF. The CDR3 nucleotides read TGCAGTGCTAGAGATCGTCTGAGTTCTGAAGCTTTCTTT.

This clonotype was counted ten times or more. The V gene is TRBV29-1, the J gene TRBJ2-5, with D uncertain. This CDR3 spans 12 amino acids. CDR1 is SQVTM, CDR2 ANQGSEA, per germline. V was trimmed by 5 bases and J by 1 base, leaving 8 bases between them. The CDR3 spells CSVRVFQETQYF. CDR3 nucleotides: TGCAGCGTTCGGGTATTCCAAGAGACCCAGTACTTC.

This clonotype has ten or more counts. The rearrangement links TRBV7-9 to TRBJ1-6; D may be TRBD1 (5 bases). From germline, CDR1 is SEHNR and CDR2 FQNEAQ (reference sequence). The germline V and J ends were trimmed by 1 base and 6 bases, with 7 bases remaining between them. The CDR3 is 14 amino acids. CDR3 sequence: CASSLVQVNSPLHF. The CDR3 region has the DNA TGTGCCAGCAGCTTAGTACAGGTTAATTCACCCCTCCACTTT. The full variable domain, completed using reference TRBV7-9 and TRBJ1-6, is DTGVSQNPRHKITKRGQNVTFRCDPISEHNRLYWYRQTLGQGPEFLTYFQNEAQLEKSRLLSDRFSAERPKGSFSTLEIQRTEQGDSAMYLCASSLVQVNSPLHFGNGTRLTVT.

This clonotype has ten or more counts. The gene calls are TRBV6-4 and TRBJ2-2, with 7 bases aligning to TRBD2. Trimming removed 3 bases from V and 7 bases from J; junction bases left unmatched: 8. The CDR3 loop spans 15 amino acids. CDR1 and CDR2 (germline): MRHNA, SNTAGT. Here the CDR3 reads CASSESSGGGGELFF. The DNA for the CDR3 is TGTGCCAGCAGTGAATCTAGCGGAGGCGGCGGGGAGCTGTTTTTT.

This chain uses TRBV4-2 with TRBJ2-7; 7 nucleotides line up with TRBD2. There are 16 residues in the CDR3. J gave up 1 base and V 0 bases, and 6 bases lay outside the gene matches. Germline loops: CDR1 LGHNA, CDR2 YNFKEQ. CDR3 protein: CASSQDTTGGSYEQYF. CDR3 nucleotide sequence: TGTGCCAGCAGCCAAGATACGACGGGAGGATCCTACGAGCAGTACTTC.

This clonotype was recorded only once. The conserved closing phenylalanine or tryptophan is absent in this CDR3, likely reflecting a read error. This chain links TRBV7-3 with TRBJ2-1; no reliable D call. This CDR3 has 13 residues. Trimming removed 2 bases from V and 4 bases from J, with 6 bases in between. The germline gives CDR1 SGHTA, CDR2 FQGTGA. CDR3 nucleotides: TGTGCCAGCAGCTTATCGACTTACAATGAGCAGTTCATC. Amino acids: CASSLSTYNEQFI.

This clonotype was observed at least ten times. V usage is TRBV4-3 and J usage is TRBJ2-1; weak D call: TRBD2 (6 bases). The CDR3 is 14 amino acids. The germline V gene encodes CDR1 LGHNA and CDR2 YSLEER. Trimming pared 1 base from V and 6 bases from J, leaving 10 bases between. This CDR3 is CASSQVETSNEQFF. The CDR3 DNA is TGCGCCAGCAGCCAAGTGGAGACTAGCAATGAGCAGTTCTTC.

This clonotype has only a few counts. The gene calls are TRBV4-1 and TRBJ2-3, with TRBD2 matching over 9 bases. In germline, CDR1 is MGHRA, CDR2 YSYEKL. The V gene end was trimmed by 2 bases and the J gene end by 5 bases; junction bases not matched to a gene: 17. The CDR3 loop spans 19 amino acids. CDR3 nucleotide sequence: TGCGCCAGCAGCCAATTCTCGAGTAGCGGGAGAGGGGTCGGAGATACGCAGTATTTT. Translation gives CASSQFSSSGRGVGDTQYF.

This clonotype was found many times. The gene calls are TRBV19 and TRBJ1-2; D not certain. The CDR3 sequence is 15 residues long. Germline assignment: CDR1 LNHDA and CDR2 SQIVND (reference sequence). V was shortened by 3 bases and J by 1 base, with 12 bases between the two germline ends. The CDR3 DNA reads TGTGCCAGTAGTATTTCTCGGGATGTTAACTATGGCTACACCTTC. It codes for CASSISRDVNYGYTF.

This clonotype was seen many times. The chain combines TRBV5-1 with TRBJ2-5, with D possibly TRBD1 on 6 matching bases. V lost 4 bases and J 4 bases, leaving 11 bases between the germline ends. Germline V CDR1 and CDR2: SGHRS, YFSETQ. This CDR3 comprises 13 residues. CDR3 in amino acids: CASSRTTGETQYF. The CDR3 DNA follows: TGCGCCAGCAGCCGAACGACAGGAGAGACCCAGTACTTC.